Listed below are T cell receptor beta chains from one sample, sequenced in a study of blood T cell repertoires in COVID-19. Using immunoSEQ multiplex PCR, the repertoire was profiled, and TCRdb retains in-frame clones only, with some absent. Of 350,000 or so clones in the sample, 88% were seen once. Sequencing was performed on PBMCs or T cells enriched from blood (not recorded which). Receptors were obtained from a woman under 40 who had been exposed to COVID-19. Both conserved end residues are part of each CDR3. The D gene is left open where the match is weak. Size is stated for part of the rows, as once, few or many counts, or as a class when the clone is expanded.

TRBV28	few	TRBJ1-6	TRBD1	CASSSGQNNSPLHF	TGTGCCAGCAGTTCGGGACAGAATAATTCACCCCTCCACTTT
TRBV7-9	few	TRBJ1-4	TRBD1	CASSLGAGGSEKLFF	TGTGCCAGCAGCTTGGGAGCAGGGGGAAGTGAAAAACTGTTTTTT
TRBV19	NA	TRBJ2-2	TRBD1	CVSTGTANTGELFF	TGTGTCTCGACCGGGACAGCGAACACCGGGGAGCTGTTTTTT
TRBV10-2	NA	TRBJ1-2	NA	CASSGGGTDYGYTF	TGCGCCAGCAGTGGGGGGGGAACGGACTATGGCTACACCTTC
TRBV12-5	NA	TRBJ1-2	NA	CAGGRDYGYTF	TGTGCCGGTGGGAGAGACTATGGCTACACCTTC
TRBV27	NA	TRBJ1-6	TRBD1	CASSLLGEGAQYSPLHF	TGTGCCAGCAGTTTATTAGGCGAGGGGGCGCAATATTCACCCCTCCACTTT
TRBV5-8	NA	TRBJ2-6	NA	CASRSSGANVLTF	TGTGCCAGCCGGAGCTCTGGGGCCAACGTCCTGACTTTC
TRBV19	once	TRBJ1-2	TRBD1	CASSPRDRGIFYGYTF	TGTGCCAGTAGCCCTCGGGACAGGGGAATTTTCTATGGCTACACCTTC
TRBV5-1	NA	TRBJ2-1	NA	CASSLDPGSSYNEQFF	TGCGCCAGCAGCTTGGATCCGGGGAGCTCCTACAATGAGCAGTTCTTC
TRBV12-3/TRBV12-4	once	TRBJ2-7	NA	CASSLSPYEQYF	TGTGCCAGCAGCCTATCCCCCTACGAGCAGTACTTC
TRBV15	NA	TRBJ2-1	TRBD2	CATSTPSGREGWYEQFF	TGTGCCACCAGCACCCCTTCGGGGCGGGAGGGCTGGTATGAGCAGTTCTTC
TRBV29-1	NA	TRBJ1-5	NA	CSVRDTDQPQHF	TGCAGCGTCAGGGATACGGATCAGCCCCAGCATTTT
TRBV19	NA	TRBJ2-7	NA	CASSMAPRGSYEQYF	TGTGCCAGTAGTATGGCCCCTAGAGGCTCCTACGAGCAGTACTTC
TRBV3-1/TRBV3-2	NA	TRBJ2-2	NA	CASSQYDRPSGELFF	TGTGCCAGCAGCCAGTACGACAGGCCCAGCGGGGAGCTGTTTTTT
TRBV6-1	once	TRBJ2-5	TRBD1	CASSEARDRGGETQYF	TGTGCCAGCAGTGAAGCCCGGGACAGGGGAGGAGAGACCCAGTACTTC
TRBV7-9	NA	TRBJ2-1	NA	CASSLTLAIDEQFF	TGTGCCAGCAGTCTAACGCTAGCGATCGATGAGCAGTTCTTC
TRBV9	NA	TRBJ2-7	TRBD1	CASSVGTGAYEQYF	TGTGCCAGCAGCGTAGGGACAGGGGCCTACGAGCAGTACTTC
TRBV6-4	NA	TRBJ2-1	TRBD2	CASSDEWGLNNEQFF	TGTGCCAGCAGTGACGAGTGGGGACTAAACAATGAGCAGTTCTTC
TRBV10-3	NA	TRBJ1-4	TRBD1	CAIRGTATNEKLFF	TGTGCCATCAGGGGGACAGCAACTAATGAAAAACTGTTTTTT
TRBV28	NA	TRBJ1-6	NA	CASSSGGRDSPLHF	TGTGCCAGCAGTTCCGGTGGCCGGGATTCACCCCTCCACTTT
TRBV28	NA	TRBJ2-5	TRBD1	CASSSTGTGKETQYF	TGTGCCAGCAGTTCCACCGGGACAGGTAAAGAGACCCAGTACTTC
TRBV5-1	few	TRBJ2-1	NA	CASSRRGGLGSFF	TGCGCCAGCAGCCGACGGGGTGGGCTGGGATCGTTCTTC
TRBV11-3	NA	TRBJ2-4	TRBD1	CASSWDRAPLAKNIQYF	TGTGCCAGCAGCTGGGACAGGGCGCCACTAGCCAAAAACATTCAGTACTTC
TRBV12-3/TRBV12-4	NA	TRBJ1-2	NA	CASRVGATGGYTF	TGTGCCAGCAGAGTAGGGGCCACCGGGGGCTACACCTTC
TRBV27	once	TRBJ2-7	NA	CASRSWEYLHEQYF	TGTGCCAGCAGGTCTTGGGAGTATCTCCACGAGCAGTACTTC
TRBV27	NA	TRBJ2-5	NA	CASRLYAGRTHQETQYF	TGTGCCAGCAGACTGTACGCAGGCAGGACTCACCAAGAGACCCAGTACTTC
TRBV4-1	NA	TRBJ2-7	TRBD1	CASSQETGSSYEQYF	TGCGCCAGCAGCCAAGAGACAGGGAGCTCCTACGAGCAGTACTTC
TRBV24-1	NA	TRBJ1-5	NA	CATSDAVGGSAQPQHF	TGTGCCACCAGTGATGCCGTGGGGGGATCGGCTCAGCCCCAGCATTTT
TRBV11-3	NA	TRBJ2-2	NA	CASSLGGRGTGELFF	TGTGCCAGCAGCTTAGGTGGGAGAGGCACCGGGGAGCTGTTTTTT
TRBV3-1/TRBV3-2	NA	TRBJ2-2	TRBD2	CASRSSGSAGELFF	TGTGCCAGCAGATCCAGCGGGAGCGCAGGGGAGCTGTTTTTT
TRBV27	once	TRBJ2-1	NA	CASSGGWGLDYNEQFF	TGTGCCAGCAGTGGAGGTTGGGGACTTGACTACAATGAGCAGTTCTTC
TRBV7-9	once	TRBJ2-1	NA	CASSLPGFLNEQFF	TGTGCCAGCAGCTTACCGGGGTTTCTCAATGAGCAGTTCTTC
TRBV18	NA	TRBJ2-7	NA	CASSAGPYEQYF	TGTGCCAGCTCAGCGGGCCCCTACGAGCAGTACTTC
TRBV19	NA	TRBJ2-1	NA	CASSIDRDNEQFF	TGTGCCAGTAGTATAGATCGGGACAATGAGCAGTTCTTC
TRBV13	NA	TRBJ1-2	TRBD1	CASSQDRAVGYTF	TGTGCCAGCAGCCAGGACAGGGCTGTTGGCTACACCTTC
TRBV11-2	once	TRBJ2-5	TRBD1	CASSRSLDRVLETQYF	TGTGCCAGCAGCCGATCCCTGGACAGGGTCTTAGAGACCCAGTACTTC
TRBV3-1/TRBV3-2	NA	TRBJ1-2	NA	CASSQLDSYGYTF	TGTGCCAGCAGCCAACTGGACTCTTACGGCTACACCTTC
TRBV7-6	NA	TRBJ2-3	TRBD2	CASSSAAGGSTDTQYF	TGTGCCAGCAGCTCTGCAGCGGGAGGGAGCACAGATACGCAGTATTTT
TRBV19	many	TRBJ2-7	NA	CASSIGASSYEQYF	TGTGCCAGTAGTATAGGGGCCAGTTCCTACGAGCAGTACTTC
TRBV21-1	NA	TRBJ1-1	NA	CASSSQGRNTEAFF	TGTGCCAGCAGCTCACAGGGGAGGAACACTGAAGCTTTCTTT
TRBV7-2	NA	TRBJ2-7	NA	CASSLILFEQYF	TGTGCCAGCAGCCTCATCCTATTCGAGCAGTACTTC
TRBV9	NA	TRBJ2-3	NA	CASSVGAAPTDTQYF	TGTGCCAGCAGCGTAGGAGCGGCCCCCACAGATACGCAGTATTTT
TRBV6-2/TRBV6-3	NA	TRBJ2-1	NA	CASSPLSSAGFYHNEQFF	TGTGCCAGCAGCCCCCTCTCTAGCGCGGGGTTTTATCACAATGAGCAGTTCTTC
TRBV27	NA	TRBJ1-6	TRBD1	CASSSDAGTAHSPLHF	TGTGCCAGCAGTTCAGACGCCGGGACAGCCCATTCACCCCTCCACTTT
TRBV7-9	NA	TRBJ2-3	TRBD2	CASLRGGILTDTQYF	TGTGCCAGCCTACGGGGAGGGATCTTGACAGATACGCAGTATTTT
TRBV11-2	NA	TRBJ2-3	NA	CASSPRVGRTDTQYF	TGTGCCAGCAGCCCCCGGGTGGGTAGGACAGATACGCAGTATTTT
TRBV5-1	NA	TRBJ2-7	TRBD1	CASSFPGTGKRRETYEQYF	TGCGCCAGCAGCTTTCCGGGGACAGGGAAGCGACGGGAGACGTACGAGCAGTACTTC
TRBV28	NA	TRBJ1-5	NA	CASSGGVGQPQHF	TGTGCCAGCAGTGGAGGGGTCGGCCAGCCCCAGCATTTT
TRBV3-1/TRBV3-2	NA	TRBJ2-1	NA	CASSQDRVRYNEQFF	TGTGCCAGCAGCCAAGATCGGGTTAGATACAATGAGCAGTTCTTC
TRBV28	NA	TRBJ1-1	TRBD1	CASCDRVGTEAFF	TGTGCCAGCTGCGACAGGGTGGGCACTGAAGCTTTCTTT
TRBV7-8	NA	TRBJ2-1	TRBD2	CASSQGTSGIYNEQFF	TGTGCCAGCAGCCAGGGGACTAGCGGAATCTACAATGAGCAGTTCTTC
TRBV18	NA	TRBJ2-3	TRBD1	CASSPQRTGGKDTQYF	TGTGCCAGCTCACCACAGAGGACAGGGGGTAAGGATACGCAGTATTTT
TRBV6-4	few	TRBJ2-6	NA	CARKRGPGANVLTF	TGTGCCAGGAAAAGGGGTCCCGGGGCCAACGTCCTGACTTTC
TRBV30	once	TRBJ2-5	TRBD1	CAWSVGDRGSETQYF	TGTGCCTGGAGTGTAGGGGACAGGGGGTCAGAGACCCAGTACTTC